Here is one TCR beta chain with its context. The data originate from a study of blood T cell repertoires in COVID-19. Across the study: There were acute and convalescent COVID-19 samples, and they came from the United States, Italy and Spain. PBMCs, B-cell-depleted T cells, or T cells were the source of the cDNA or gDNA that made up the material.

Germline V lookup: CDR1 MNHEY, CDR2 SMNVEV (reference sequence). The CDR3 is 16 amino acids. With V trimmed by 3 bases and J by 8 bases, 9 bases remained unmatched. Per the study methods: It was from reference gene primer amplification that nucleated cell counts were estimated. Using immunoSEQ multiplex PCR, the repertoire was profiled, and TCRdb retains in-frame clones only, with some absent. V and J calls plus clone size are reproduced from that table; the DNA served to infer D and trimming. The sample holds about 270,000 clones, approximately 88% seen once. The material sequenced was peripheral blood. This chain links TRBV27 with TRBJ2-3; 12 bases match TRBD2. The origin of this receptor is a man aged 45-65 years with acute or convalescent COVID-19. The CDR3 DNA reads as TGTGCCAGCAGTTTTCAACTAGCGGGGGGACTGGGTACGCAGTATTTT. It is translated as CASSFQLAGGLGTQYF.